What follows are 14 T cell receptor beta chains derived from one specimen sequenced in a study of neurological immune-mediated disorders. In TCRdb, the 5' RACE reads were re-called with MiXCR into one record per CDR3 protein. The sample includes about 60,000 distinct CDR3 sequences, roughly 4.4% seen only once; the top ten take approximately 2.8%. The specimen was PBMCs. All receptors come from a man aged 45 to 65 with multiple sclerosis.

By share, this clonotype ranks as medium-sized. The chain has TRBV20-1 and TRBJ2-1; D tentatively fits TRBD1 or TRBD2 (7 bases each). V was cut by 6 bases and J by 4 bases, with 16 bases left in between. Germline CDR1 DFQATT, CDR2 SNEGSKA (reference sequence). The CDR3 has 14 residues. The CDR3 DNA is TGCAGTGCCCAGGGGGGGGCGTATTACAATGAGCAGTTCTTC. Translated, it gives CSAQGGAYYNEQFF.

This clonotype has at least ten counts. The chain joins TRBV18 to TRBJ2-7; no clear D. V lost 3 bases and J lost 1, with 4 bases in between. CDR1 KGHSH and CDR2 LQKENI come from the germline V gene. The length of the CDR3 is 12 residues. The chain's CDR3 is CASSPESYEQYF. Written as DNA, the CDR3 is TGTGCCAGCTCACCGGAGTCCTACGAGCAGTACTTC.

This clonotype was detected many times. The V gene is TRBV12-3 or TRBV12-4, the J gene TRBJ2-7; 7 nucleotides agree with TRBD1. The CDR3 has 13 residues. With V trimmed by 5 bases and J by 4 bases, 5 bases remained unmatched. CDR3 bases: TGTGCCAGCAGTGGGCAGGGGGTGTACGAGCAGTACTTC. Its translation: CASSGQGVYEQYF.

The chain links TRBV20-1 to TRBJ2-7; D gene unclear. V dropped 0 bases and J dropped 4 bases, with 10 bases sitting between them. This CDR3 is 13 amino acids long. Germline V gene data show CDR1 as DFQATT and CDR2 as SNEGSKA (reference sequence). CDR3 in DNA: TGCAGTGCTAGAGATGGCGGTGGATACGAGCAGTACTTC. Protein sequence: CSARDGGGYEQYF.

In its sample, this clonotype was seen many times. The rearrangement joins TRBV20-1 to TRBJ1-5; TRBD1 might be the D (5 bases). The germline V and J ends were trimmed by 0 bases and 2 bases, with 14 bases remaining between them. The CDR3 length is 16 residues. CDR1 and CDR2 from the germline V gene are DFQATT and SNEGSKA (reference sequence). CDR3 nucleotides: TGCAGTGCTAGAGATGGGGGTTGGGGTGGCAATCAGCCCCAGCATTTT. It specifies CSARDGGWGGNQPQHF.

This clonotype was detected many times. The chain combines TRBV12-3 or TRBV12-4 with TRBJ1-1; 9 bases fit TRBD1. The V gene end was trimmed by 8 bases and the J gene end by 7 bases; junction bases not matched to a gene: 5. The CDR3 covers 12 residues. The CDR3, as DNA: TGTGCCAGCCACGGACAGGGGATTGAAGCTTTCTTT. Translation: CASHGQGIEAFF.

The sample holds many counts of this clonotype. The rearrangement joins TRBV6-6 to TRBJ2-3; D may be TRBD2 (6 bases). Germline V gene sequence: CDR1 MNHNY, CDR2 SVGAGI (reference sequence). This CDR3 region has 14 residues. The germline V and J ends were trimmed by 4 bases and 6 bases, with 14 bases remaining between them. CDR3 protein: CASSLGGAADTQYF. CDR3 in DNA: TGTGCCAGCAGTTTGGGGGGAGCGGCCGATACGCAGTATTTT.

Ten or more counts support this clonotype. The chain recombines TRBV20-1 with TRBJ2-7; 11 bases agree with TRBD2. Trimming at V came to 0 bases and at J to 2 bases, leaving 6 bases not matched to a gene. The CDR3 sequence is 16 residues long. Germline V gives CDR1 DFQATT, CDR2 SNEGSKA (reference sequence). The CDR3 loop is CSARDWGTSGTYEQYF. The DNA of the CDR3 is TGCAGTGCTAGAGATTGGGGGACTAGCGGCACCTACGAGCAGTACTTC.

This clonotype was observed many times. The CDR3 DNA sequence: TGTGCCAGCAGTGATCTAGGACTAGCGGCCGGGGAGCTGTTTTTT. Residues: CASSDLGLAAGELFF. The chain joins TRBV2 to TRBJ2-2; TRBD2 agrees at 10 bases. V lost 3 bases, J lost 6 bases, and 4 bases stayed unmatched. The CDR3 is 15 residues long. CDR1 is SNHLY and CDR2 is FYNNEI in the germline V gene.

This clonotype was seen ten or more times. V usage is TRBV27 and J usage is TRBJ2-7; 10 nucleotides align to TRBD2. V trimming: 9 bases; J trimming: 2 bases; junction bases outside the gene matches: 7. This CDR3 is built from 14 residues. Germline CDR1 and CDR2: MNHEY and SMNVEV (reference sequence). CDR3 DNA: TGTGCCAGTAGCCTAGCGGGAGCCACCTACGAGCAGTACTTC. This codes for CASSLAGATYEQYF.

This clonotype was observed a handful of times. This chain links TRBV20-1 with TRBJ2-1, with TRBD1 identical over 9 bases. With V trimmed by 2 bases and J by 6 bases, 2 bases remained unmatched. Germline-derived CDR1 and CDR2 are DFQATT and SNEGSKA (reference sequence). The CDR3 spans 13 residues. The CDR3 nucleotides are TGCAGTGCTAGATGGGACAGGGCCAATGAGCAGTTCTTC. This codes for CSARWDRANEQFF.

This clonotype was seen at least ten times. This chain joins TRBV4-2 and TRBJ2-7, with 9 bases fitting TRBD2. This CDR3 contains 14 residues. The germline V gene encodes CDR1 LGHNA and CDR2 YNFKEQ. V lost 1 base, J lost 7 bases, and 5 bases stayed unmatched. This CDR3 is CASSQVAGVSEQYF. The CDR3 DNA reads as TGTGCCAGCAGCCAAGTAGCGGGAGTGTCTGAGCAGTACTTC.

This clonotype was seen at least ten times. The rearrangement uses TRBV5-4 and TRBJ2-7, with no clear D. Trimming shortened V by 0 bases and J by 5 bases, and 12 bases separated the two germline ends. Germline assignment: CDR1 SGHNT and CDR2 YYREEE (reference sequence). CDR3 length: 14 amino acids. CDR3 sequence reads: CASSLGSSWDEQYF. The CDR3, as DNA: TGTGCCAGCAGCTTGGGTAGTTCGTGGGACGAGCAGTACTTC.

This clonotype was recorded at least ten times. The V call is TRBV7-2, the J call TRBJ2-1, with D possibly matching TRBD1 (6 bases). V was clipped by 4 bases and J by 6 bases, with 13 bases between them. The germline gives CDR1 SGHTA, CDR2 FQGNSA. This CDR3 contains 14 residues. CDR3 nucleotide sequence: TGTGCCAGCAGCTCCGGACAGACGGGCAATGAGCAGTTCTTC. It translates to CASSSGQTGNEQFF.